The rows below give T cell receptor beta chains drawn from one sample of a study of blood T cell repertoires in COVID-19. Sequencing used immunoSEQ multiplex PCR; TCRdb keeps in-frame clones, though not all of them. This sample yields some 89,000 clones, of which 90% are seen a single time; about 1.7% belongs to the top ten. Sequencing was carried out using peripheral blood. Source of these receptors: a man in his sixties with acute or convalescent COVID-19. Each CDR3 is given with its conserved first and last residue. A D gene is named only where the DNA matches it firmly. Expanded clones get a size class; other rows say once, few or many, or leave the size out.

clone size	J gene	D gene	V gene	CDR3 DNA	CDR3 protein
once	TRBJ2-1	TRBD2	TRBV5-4	TGTGCCAGCAGCAGCGCTACTAGCGGGGACTACAATGAGCAGTTCTTC	CASSSATSGDYNEQFF
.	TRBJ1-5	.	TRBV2	TGTGCCAGCACCGGGAGTTATAGCAATCAGCCCCAGCATTTT	CASTGSYSNQPQHF
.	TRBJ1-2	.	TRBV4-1	TGCGCCAGCAGCCAAGATACTAGGGGGGGGGCGAATGGCTACACCTTC	CASSQDTRGGANGYTF
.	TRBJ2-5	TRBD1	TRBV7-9	TGTGCCAGCAGTGTGGGGGACAGTCAAGAGACCCAGTACTTC	CASSVGDSQETQYF
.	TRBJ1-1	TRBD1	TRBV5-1	TGCGCCAGCAGCTTGGGCGGGACAGCGGTGAACACTGAAGCTTTCTTT	CASSLGGTAVNTEAFF
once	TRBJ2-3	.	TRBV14	TGTGCCAGCAGCAACTCAGCAGGGCGTGGGGCCACAGATACGCAGTATTTT	CASSNSAGRGATDTQYF
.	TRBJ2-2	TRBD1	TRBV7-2	TGTGCCAGCAGCTCCCAGGGGGCGGGGACCGGGGAGCTGTTTTTT	CASSSQGAGTGELFF
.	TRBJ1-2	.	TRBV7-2	TGTGCCAGCAGCGCGCAAAGGGGTGGCTACACCTTC	CASSAQRGGYTF
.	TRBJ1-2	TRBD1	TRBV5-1	TGCGCCAGCAGCCCCCGGGACAGGGGGCCAGATGGCTACACCTTC	CASSPRDRGPDGYTF
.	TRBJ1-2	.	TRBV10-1	TGCGCCAGCCTCCTAGTGGGGCAGGTAGCAAACTATGGCTACACCTTC	CASLLVGQVANYGYTF
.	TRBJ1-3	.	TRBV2	TGTGCCAGCAGTGAATCCTCAGGGTACGGAAACACCATATATTTT	CASSESSGYGNTIYF
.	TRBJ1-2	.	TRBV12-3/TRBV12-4	TGTGCCAGCAGTACAGGGATTAACTATGGCTACACCTTC	CASSTGINYGYTF
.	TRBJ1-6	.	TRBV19	TGTGCCAGTAGTATAGGGGCAGATAATTCACCCCTCCACTTT	CASSIGADNSPLHF
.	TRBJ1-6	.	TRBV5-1	TGCGCCAGCAGCTTGGAAGGACTCAATAATTCACCCCTCCACTTT	CASSLEGLNNSPLHF
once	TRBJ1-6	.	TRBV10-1	TGCGCCAGCAGTCCGGACTTCCCCAGGGGTTCACCCCTCCACTTT	CASSPDFPRGSPLHF
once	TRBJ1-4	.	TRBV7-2	TGTGCCAGCAGCCGGGAGTTAGCTAATGAAAAACTGTTTTTT	CASSRELANEKLFF
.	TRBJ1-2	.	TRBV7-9	TGTGCCAGCAGCTTACGGACAGAGGCTAACTATGGCTACACCTTC	CASSLRTEANYGYTF
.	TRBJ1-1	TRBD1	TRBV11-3	TGTGCCAGCAGCCTGACAGGGGGCTTAACTGAAGCTTTCTTT	CASSLTGGLTEAFF
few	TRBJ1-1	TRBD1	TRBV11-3	TGTGCCAGCAGCCCGGACAGGGGGCGCGGTGAAGCTTTCTTT	CASSPDRGRGEAFF
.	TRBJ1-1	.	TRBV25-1	TGTGCCAGCAGTGTTCAGGGGAACACTGAAGCTTTCTTT	CASSVQGNTEAFF
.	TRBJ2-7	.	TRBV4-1	TGCGCCAGCAGCCAAGTAATCACAGGGCCCCACGAGCAGTACTTC	CASSQVITGPHEQYF
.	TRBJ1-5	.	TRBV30	TGTGCCTGGAGTGTACTTGGCGGTATCAATCAGCCCCAGCATTTT	CAWSVLGGINQPQHF
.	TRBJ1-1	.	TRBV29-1	TGCAGCGTTGAAGGTGGCCCCCGTGGTCAAGCTTTCTTT	CSVEGGPRGQAFF
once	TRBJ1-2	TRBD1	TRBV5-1	TGCGCCAGCAGAGGACAGGGTACCTCCTATGGCTACACCTTC	CASRGQGTSYGYTF
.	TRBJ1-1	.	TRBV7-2	TGTGCCAGCAGCCCTACCAAGGGTTGGGGAGTAGCTGAAGCTTTCTTT	CASSPTKGWGVAEAFF